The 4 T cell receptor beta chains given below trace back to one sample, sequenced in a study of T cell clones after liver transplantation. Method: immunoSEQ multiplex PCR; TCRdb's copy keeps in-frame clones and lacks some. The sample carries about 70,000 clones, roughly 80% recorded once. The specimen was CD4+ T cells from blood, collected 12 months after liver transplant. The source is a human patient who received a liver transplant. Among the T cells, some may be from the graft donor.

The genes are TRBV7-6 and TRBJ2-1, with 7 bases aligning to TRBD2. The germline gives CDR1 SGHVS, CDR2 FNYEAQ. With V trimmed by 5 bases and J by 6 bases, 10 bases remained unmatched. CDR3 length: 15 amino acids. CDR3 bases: TGTGCCAGCAGCGTTGGGGCTAGCGGATCCAATGAGCAGTTCTTC. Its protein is CASSVGASGSNEQFF. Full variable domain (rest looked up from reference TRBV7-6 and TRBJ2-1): GAGVSQSPRYKVTKRGQDVALRCDPISGHVSLYWYRQALGQGPEFLTYFNYEAQQDKSGLPNDRFSAERPEGSISTLTIQRTEQRDSAMYRCASSVGASGSNEQFFGPGTRLTVL.

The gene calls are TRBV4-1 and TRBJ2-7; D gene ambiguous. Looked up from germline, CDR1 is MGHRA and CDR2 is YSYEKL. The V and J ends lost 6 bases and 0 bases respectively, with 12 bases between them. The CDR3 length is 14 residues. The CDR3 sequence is CASSYVESSYEQYF. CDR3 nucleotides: TGCGCCAGCAGTTATGTGGAGAGCTCCTACGAGCAGTACTTC.

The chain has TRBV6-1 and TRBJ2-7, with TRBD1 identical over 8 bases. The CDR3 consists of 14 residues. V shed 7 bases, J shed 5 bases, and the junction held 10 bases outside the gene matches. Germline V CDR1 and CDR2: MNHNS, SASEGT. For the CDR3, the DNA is TGTGCCAGCACGTGGGTCAGGGGGCTGAACGAGCAGTACTTC. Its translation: CASTWVRGLNEQYF.

CDR3: CASSSEGTSGMRELFF. DNA for the CDR3: TGTGCCAGCAGCTCTGAGGGGACTAGCGGGATGCGGGAGCTGTTTTTT. The chain recombines TRBV6-4 with TRBJ2-2, with TRBD2 matching over 13 bases. The V gene's germline CDR1 is MRHNA and CDR2 SNTAGT. J lost 9 bases, V lost 6 bases, and 10 bases had no gene match. This CDR3 is built from 16 residues.